These 22 T cell receptor beta chains share one sample of origin, sequenced in a study of a mutant IDH1 vaccine in newly diagnosed glioma. Sequencing was performed with immunoSEQ multiplex PCR; in TCRdb, only in-frame clones are kept and a portion is missing. Of around 25,000 clones listed, 65% to 85% are singletons. Their specific antigens are unknown. Time point here: week 5, during vaccination. Vaccination used 300 ug of mutant IDH1 20-mer peptide per dose, with topical imiquimod. The source material was PBMCs, sampled from a glioma patient whose treatment included an IDH1 peptide vaccine. The receptors stem from a man aged 35 to 55 with glioma. Some clones in this sample may be carry-over from other donors' samples.

The chain has TRBV5-4 and TRBJ2-3; D is perhaps TRBD2 (6 bases). This CDR3 comprises 16 residues. Germline V gives CDR1 SGHNT, CDR2 YYREEE (reference sequence). Trimming removed 0 bases from V and 0 bases from J, with 11 bases in between. The CDR3 loop is CASSLGLGLSTDTQYF. The DNA of the CDR3 is TGTGCCAGCAGCTTGGGACTAGGACTTAGCACAGATACGCAGTATTTT.

The J gene is TRBJ1-1, the V gene TRBV9; TRBD1 aligns across 8 bases. V lost 2 bases and J lost 1; bases outside the gene matches: 1. Germline V CDR1 and CDR2: SGDLS, YYNGEE. The CDR3 has 14 residues. The CDR3: CASSVTGANTEAFF. In DNA, the CDR3 is TGTGCCAGCAGCGTGACAGGGGCGAACACTGAAGCTTTCTTT.

This clone was seen a handful of times. The rearrangement uses TRBV29-1 and TRBJ1-2; D perhaps matches TRBD1 (6 bases). This CDR3 contains 13 residues. The V and J ends lost 7 bases and 3 bases respectively, with 15 bases between them. Looked up from germline, CDR1 is SQVTM and CDR2 is ANQGSEA. The CDR3 reads CSAETRGDYGYTF. CDR3 nucleotides: TGCAGCGCCGAGACCAGGGGTGACTATGGCTACACCTTC.

This chain joins TRBV2 and TRBJ2-5; D is unclear. CDR1 and CDR2 (germline): SNHLY, FYNNEI. The CDR3 runs 14 residues. V was shortened by 6 bases and J by 2 bases, with 13 bases between the two germline ends. Here the CDR3 reads CASREYQRQETQYF. CDR3 sequence (DNA): TGTGCCAGCAGAGAATATCAACGGCAAGAGACCCAGTACTTC.

The chain combines TRBV5-1 with TRBJ1-1; D call uncertain. The germline V and J ends were trimmed by 0 bases and 3 bases, with 0 bases remaining between them. This CDR3 spans 11 amino acids. The germline V gene encodes CDR1 SGHRS and CDR2 YFSETQ. The CDR3 DNA is TGCGCCAGCAGCTTGGACACTGAAGCTTTCTTT. Translated, it gives CASSLDTEAFF.

The V gene is TRBV19, the J gene TRBJ1-6; D not resolved. CDR3 length equals 14 residues. Germline CDR1 and CDR2: LNHDA and SQIVND (reference sequence). The V gene lost 4 bases and the J gene lost 6 bases, with 10 bases spanning the gap. The CDR3 DNA reads TGTGCCAGTAGTACAAGACCCGGTAATTCACCCCTCCACTTT. Translating it yields CASSTRPGNSPLHF.

This rearrangement joins TRBV7-2 to TRBJ2-6; D gene uncertain. The length of the CDR3 is 15 residues. Trimming shortened V by 5 bases and J by 0 bases, and 8 bases separated the two germline ends. Germline V gives CDR1 SGHTA, CDR2 FQGNSA. CDR3: CASSRESSGANVLTF. For the CDR3, the DNA is TGTGCCAGCAGCAGAGAGAGCTCTGGGGCCAACGTCCTGACTTTC.

This clone was seen just once. This chain connects TRBV27 to TRBJ2-4; D uncertain. V was clipped by 2 bases and J by 1 base, with 9 bases between them. This CDR3 contains 15 residues. Germline CDR1 is MNHEY and CDR2 is SMNVEV (reference sequence). CDR3 sequence: CASSLGFWAKNIQYF. CDR3 nucleotides: TGTGCCAGCAGTTTAGGGTTCTGGGCCAAAAACATTCAGTACTTC.

This clone was counted a few times. The chain recombines TRBV11-2 with TRBJ2-1; D is possibly TRBD2 (6 bases). V dropped 3 bases and J dropped 10 bases, with 16 bases sitting between them. Germline lookup yields CDR1 SGHAT and CDR2 FQNNGV. The CDR3 extends over 14 amino acids. CDR3 DNA sequence: TGTGCCAGCAGCTTTTATCACGGCGGGGACGAGCAGTTCTTC. It codes for CASSFYHGGDEQFF.

This clone has a single count. The chain carries TRBV4-1 and TRBJ1-1, with D uncertain. This CDR3 spans 13 amino acids. With 0 bases removed from V and 7 bases from J, the gap between germline ends came to 9 bases. Looked up from germline, CDR1 is MGHRA and CDR2 is YSYEKL. CDR3 amino acids: CASSQDHSGEAFF. The CDR3 DNA is TGCGCCAGCAGCCAAGATCATTCGGGTGAAGCTTTCTTT.

This clone is medium-sized (0.01 to 0.1%) by share. CDR3 loop: CASSMKSGGYTEAFF. CDR3 sequence (DNA): TGTGCCAGTAGTATGAAGTCCGGGGGCTACACTGAAGCTTTCTTT. This chain uses TRBV19 with TRBJ1-1, with D perhaps TRBD1 (6 bases). CDR3 length: 15 amino acids. The germline CDR1 and CDR2 sequences are LNHDA and SQIVND (reference sequence). The V gene lost 3 bases and the J gene lost 3 bases, with 14 bases spanning the gap.

This clone showed up just once. This sequence joins TRBV5-1 and TRBJ2-5, with D unclear. The V gene's germline CDR1 is SGHRS and CDR2 YFSETQ. Trimming stripped 0 bases from V and 3 bases from J, with 15 bases between. The CDR3 spans 16 residues. The CDR3 nucleotides are TGCGCCAGCAGCTTGGGGGCAGCGAGCCCTAAAGAGACCCAGTACTTC. It specifies CASSLGAASPKETQYF.

The chain combines TRBV4-3 with TRBJ2-1; the D is unclear. This CDR3 has 15 amino acids. The ends were cut back, 0 bases at V and 4 bases at J, with 10 bases in the middle. Per the germline V gene, CDR1 is LGHNA and CDR2 is YSLEER. The CDR3 spells CASSQEAQPYNEQFF. Written as DNA, the CDR3 is TGCGCCAGCAGCCAAGAAGCACAGCCTTACAATGAGCAGTTCTTC.

CDR3 region: CASSLRIYNEQFF. CDR3 coding DNA: TGTGCCAGCAGCTTAAGGATTTACAATGAGCAGTTCTTC. The J gene is TRBJ2-1, the V gene TRBV7-2; no clear D. Germline V gene data show CDR1 as SGHTA and CDR2 as FQGNSA. V was clipped by 2 bases and J by 4 bases, with 6 bases between them. This CDR3 comprises 13 residues.

The V call is TRBV25-1, the J call TRBJ1-2; a weak D match, TRBD1 (5 bases). The CDR3 extends over 15 amino acids. Trimming removed 2 bases from V and 4 bases from J, with 14 bases in between. The germline V gene encodes CDR1 MGHDK and CDR2 SYGVNS. CDR3 amino acids: CASSEPGQGGYGYTF. In DNA, the CDR3 is TGTGCCAGCAGTGAACCCGGGCAGGGAGGCTATGGCTACACCTTC.

The chain joins TRBV19 to TRBJ2-2; possibly TRBD1 for D (5 bases). Germline V gene data show CDR1 as LNHDA and CDR2 as SQIVND (reference sequence). CDR3 length equals 16 residues. Trimming pared 7 bases from V and 4 bases from J, leaving 19 bases between. CDR3 protein: CASISYRSGPTGELFF. CDR3 nucleotide sequence: TGTGCCAGTATTTCCTACCGGTCAGGGCCCACCGGGGAGCTGTTTTTT.

CDR3 DNA: TGTGCCAGCAGAGCGTCGGGGGACGGCTACACCTTC. Translation: CASRASGDGYTF. The chain uses TRBV7-9 and TRBJ1-2; D might be TRBD1 (5 bases). Germline loops: CDR1 SEHNR, CDR2 FQNEAQ (reference sequence). The CDR3 has 12 amino acids. Trimming took off 6 bases at V and 8 bases at J, with 13 bases between the two ends.

This clone showed up just a few times. V is TRBV25-1 and J is TRBJ2-1, with TRBD1 matching 8 bases. This CDR3 contains 15 residues. Germline lookup yields CDR1 MGHDK and CDR2 SYGVNS. The junction had 3 bases not matched to a gene; V was cut back by 5 bases and J by 0 bases. CDR3 sequence: CASSLTGVSYNEQFF. The CDR3 nucleotides read TGTGCCAGCAGTTTGACAGGGGTCTCCTACAATGAGCAGTTCTTC.

This rearrangement joins TRBV30 to TRBJ1-1, with D perhaps TRBD1 (5 bases). Germline CDR1 is GTSNPN and CDR2 is SVGIG (reference sequence). CDR3 length: 15 amino acids. Trimming left V 2 bases short and J 3 bases short, with 16 bases between. The CDR3 DNA is TGTGCCTGGAGTCGCGGGGGGTACGGGTACACTGAAGCTTTCTTT. Encoded protein: CAWSRGGYGYTEAFF. Filled out from reference TRBV30 and TRBJ1-1, the complete variable domain reads SQTIHQWPATLVQPVGSPLSLECTVEGTSNPNLYWYRQAAGRGLQLLFYSVGIGQISSEVPQNLSASRPQDRQFILSSKKLLLSDSGFYLCAWSRGGYGYTEAFFGQGTRLTVV.

This rearrangement joins TRBV27 to TRBJ2-7; D unresolved. The CDR3 spans 12 residues. Trimming shortened V by 4 bases and J by 7 bases, and 11 bases separated the two germline ends. CDR1 and CDR2 from the germline V gene are MNHEY and SMNVEV (reference sequence). The CDR3 here is CASSSSLREQYF. CDR3 bases: TGTGCCAGCAGTTCGAGTTTGCGGGAGCAGTACTTC.

The rearrangement uses TRBV30 and TRBJ1-1; 7 bases agree with TRBD1. The J segment lost 10 bases and the V segment lost 2 bases, leaving 4 bases of the junction unmatched. Per the germline V gene, CDR1 is GTSNPN and CDR2 is SVGIG (reference sequence). The CDR3 covers 11 residues. As DNA, the CDR3 is TGTGCCTGGAGTCTAGACAGGGCAGCTTTCTTT. It specifies CAWSLDRAAFF.

The gene calls are TRBV9 and TRBJ2-3, with 9 bases aligning to TRBD2. The CDR3 contains 15 residues. Trimming took 3 bases from V and 4 from J; bases not matched to a gene: 6. In germline, CDR1 is SGDLS, CDR2 YYNGEE. The CDR3 DNA is TGTGCCAGCAGCGGGGGAAGACTAGCGGCAGATACGCAGTATTTT. Encoded protein: CASSGGRLAADTQYF.